This TCR beta chain emerged from a study of cytomegalovirus exposure and HLA in healthy donors. Overall study: Among the approximately 400 genotyped donors, less than 85% were placed in the Caucasian-associated ancestry cluster. Findings and limits, study-wide: Relative to equally common others, HLA-associated TCR beta chains showed greater clonal expansion in a later analysis. Researchers left out some V segments, among them TRBV6-2 and TRBV6-3, as indistinguishable. Association with HLA alleles at 0.05 false discovery rate was found for about 17,000 TCR beta sequences in a later analysis.

Comments on this clone: Its matching antigen is unknown. An end of the junction differs from the germline gene, which may be a read error.

The germline V gene encodes CDR1 SEHNR and CDR2 FQNEAQ (reference sequence). This CDR3 comprises 14 residues. Primers for the PCR totalled 60 Vbeta and 13 Jbeta. Clones were sequenced by immunoSEQ multiplex PCR, and TCRdb holds only the in-frame ones, with some missing. The table lists a few hundred thousand clones, 80% to 90% of them singletons. Sequenced material: PBMCs. The source is a woman younger than 30 in good health and CMV-seronegative. The rearrangement joins TRBV7-9 to TRBJ1-2; D unclear. The chain's CDR3 is CSSTTTWNGGGYTF. CDR3 coding DNA: TGTTCCAGCACCACCACTTGGAACGGAGGGGGCTACACCTTC.